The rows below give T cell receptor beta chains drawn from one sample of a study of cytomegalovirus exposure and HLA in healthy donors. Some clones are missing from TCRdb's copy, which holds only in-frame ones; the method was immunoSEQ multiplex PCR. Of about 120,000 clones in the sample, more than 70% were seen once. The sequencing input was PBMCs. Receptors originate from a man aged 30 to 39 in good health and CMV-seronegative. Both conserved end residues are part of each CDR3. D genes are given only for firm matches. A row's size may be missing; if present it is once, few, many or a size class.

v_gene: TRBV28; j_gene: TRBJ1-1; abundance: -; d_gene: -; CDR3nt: TGTGCCAGCAGTTCCCCCAGCGGGGGCTTTAGGACTTTCTTT; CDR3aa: CASSSPSGGFRTFF
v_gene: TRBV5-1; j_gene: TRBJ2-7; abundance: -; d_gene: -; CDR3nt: TGCGCCAGCAGCTTGGAGGGGACATCCTTTGGGGAGCAGTACTTC; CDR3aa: CASSLEGTSFGEQYF
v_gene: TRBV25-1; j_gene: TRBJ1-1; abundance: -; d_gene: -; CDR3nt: TGTGCCAGCAGTGAACAAACATCCAGGGGACACACTGAAGCTTTCTTT; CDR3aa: CASSEQTSRGHTEAFF
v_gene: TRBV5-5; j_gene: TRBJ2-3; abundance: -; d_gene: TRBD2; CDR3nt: TGTGCCAGCAGCTTCGTGGCGGGGGAGTACACAGATACGCAGTATTTT; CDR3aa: CASSFVAGEYTDTQYF
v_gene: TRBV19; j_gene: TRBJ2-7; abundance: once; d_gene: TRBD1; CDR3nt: TGTGCCAGTAGTCACCGGGACAGGGGGGCCTACGAGCAGTACTTC; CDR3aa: CASSHRDRGAYEQYF
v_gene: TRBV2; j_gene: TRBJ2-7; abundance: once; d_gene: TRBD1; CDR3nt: TGTGCCAGCAAGTCCGGGACAGCCTACGAGCAGTACTTC; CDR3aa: CASKSGTAYEQYF
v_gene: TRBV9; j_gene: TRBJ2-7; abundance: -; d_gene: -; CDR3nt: TGTGCCAGCAGCCCTCGACACAGCTCCTACGAGCAGTACTTC; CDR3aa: CASSPRHSSYEQYF
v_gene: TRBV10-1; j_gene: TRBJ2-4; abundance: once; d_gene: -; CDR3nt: TGCGCCAGCAGTGCGGCGGTAGCCAAAAACATTCAGTACTTC; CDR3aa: CASSAAVAKNIQYF
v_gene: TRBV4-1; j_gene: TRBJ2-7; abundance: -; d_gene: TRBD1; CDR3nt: TGCGCCAGCAGCCTCCACACAGGGGAAGGGTCCTACGAGCAGTACTTC; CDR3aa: CASSLHTGEGSYEQYF
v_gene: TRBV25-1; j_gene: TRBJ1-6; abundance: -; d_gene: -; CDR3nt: TGCGCCAGCAGTGAAGGCAGGGAAACTTCACCCCTCCACTTT; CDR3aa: CASSEGRETSPLHF
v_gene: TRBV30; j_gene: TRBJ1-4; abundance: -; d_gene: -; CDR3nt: TGTGCCTGGAGTGCTAATGGTCCTGGAGGTGAAAAACTGTTTTTT; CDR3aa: CAWSANGPGGEKLFF
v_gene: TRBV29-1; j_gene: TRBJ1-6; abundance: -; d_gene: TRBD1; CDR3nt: TGCAGCGTGTGGACAGGGGAGAATTCACCCCTCCACTTT; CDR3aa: CSVWTGENSPLHF
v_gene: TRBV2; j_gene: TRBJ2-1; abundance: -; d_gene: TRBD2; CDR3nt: TGTGCCAGCAGTGCCGCGGGGGGAATCTACAATGAGCAGTTCTTC; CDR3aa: CASSAAGGIYNEQFF
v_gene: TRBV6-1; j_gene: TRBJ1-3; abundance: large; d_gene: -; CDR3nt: TGTGCCAGCAGTCCAGGGTTGTTCGTTGACACCATATATTTT; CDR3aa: CASSPGLFVDTIYF
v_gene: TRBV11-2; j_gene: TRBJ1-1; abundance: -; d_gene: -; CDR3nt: TGTGCCAGCAGCTTAGTACCGGGTCAGACTGAAGCTTTCTTT; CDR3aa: CASSLVPGQTEAFF
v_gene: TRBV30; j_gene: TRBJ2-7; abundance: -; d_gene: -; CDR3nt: TGTGCCTGGAGTTTTGGACTGTCCTACGAGCAGTACTTC; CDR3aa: CAWSFGLSYEQYF
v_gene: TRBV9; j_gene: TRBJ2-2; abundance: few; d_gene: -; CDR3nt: TGTGCCAGCAGCCCGAGGGACATTCCAAGGGGGGAGCTGTTTTTT; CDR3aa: CASSPRDIPRGELFF
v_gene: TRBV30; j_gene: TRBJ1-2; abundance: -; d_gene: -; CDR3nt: TGTGCCTGGAGTCCTAGGGGATATGACTACACCTTC; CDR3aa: CAWSPRGYDYTF
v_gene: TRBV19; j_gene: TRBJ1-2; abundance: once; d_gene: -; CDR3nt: TGTGCCAGTAGCGACAGGCTCCTCTATGGCTACACCTTC; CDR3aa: CASSDRLLYGYTF
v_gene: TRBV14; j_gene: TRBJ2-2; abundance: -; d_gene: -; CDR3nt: TGTGCCAGCAGCCTGCAGTACACCGGGGAGCTGTTTTTT; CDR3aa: CASSLQYTGELFF
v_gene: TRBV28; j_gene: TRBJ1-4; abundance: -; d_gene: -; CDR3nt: TGTGCCAGCAGTTTACAGGAAAAACTGTTTTTT; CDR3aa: CASSLQEKLFF
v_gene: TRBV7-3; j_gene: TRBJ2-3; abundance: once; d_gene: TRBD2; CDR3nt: TGTGCCAGCAGCTCGAAGGGCGGGGGGCCCAAGTATTTT; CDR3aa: CASSSKGGGPKYF
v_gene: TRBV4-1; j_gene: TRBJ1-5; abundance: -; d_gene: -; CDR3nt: TGCGCCAGCAGCCAAGATTCGCGGGTACAACCCCAGCATTTT; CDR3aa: CASSQDSRVQPQHF
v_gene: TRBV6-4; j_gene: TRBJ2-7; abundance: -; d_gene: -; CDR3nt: TGTGCCTCCCAGCTCCGGACATGCTACGAGCAGTACTTC; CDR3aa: CASQLRTCYEQYF
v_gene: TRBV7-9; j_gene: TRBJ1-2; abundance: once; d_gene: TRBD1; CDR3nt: TGTGCCAGCAGTCGACAGGGGGCGGTTGGCTACACCTTC; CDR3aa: CASSRQGAVGYTF
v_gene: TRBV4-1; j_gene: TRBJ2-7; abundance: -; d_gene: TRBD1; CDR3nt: TGCGCCAGCAGCCATTACCGGGACAGGGCTGAAGAGCAGTACTTC; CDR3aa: CASSHYRDRAEEQYF
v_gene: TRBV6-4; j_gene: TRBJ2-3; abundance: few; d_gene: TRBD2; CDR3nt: TGTGCCAGCAGTGAGAAGACTAGCGGGGGGTCAGATACGCAGTATTTT; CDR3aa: CASSEKTSGGSDTQYF
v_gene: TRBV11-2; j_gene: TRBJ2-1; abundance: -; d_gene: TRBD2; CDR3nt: TGTGCCAGCAGCTCCTTTTTTCCGGGGGGGCCTGGTAATGAGCAGTTCTTC; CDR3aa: CASSSFFPGGPGNEQFF
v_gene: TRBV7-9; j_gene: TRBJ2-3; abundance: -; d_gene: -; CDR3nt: TGTGCCAGCAGCTTAGTGGGTGCGGTACGGGGTACAGATACGCAGTATTTT; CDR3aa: CASSLVGAVRGTDTQYF
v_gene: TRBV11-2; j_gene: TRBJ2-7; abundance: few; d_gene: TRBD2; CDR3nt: TGTGCCAGCACCAAACTGACTAGCGGGGGAAGGTCCTACGAGCAGTACTTC; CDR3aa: CASTKLTSGGRSYEQYF
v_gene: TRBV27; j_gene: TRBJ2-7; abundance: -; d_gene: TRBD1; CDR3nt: TGTGCCAGCAGTTTTGGACAGGGGGCTTCCTACGAGCAGTACTTC; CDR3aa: CASSFGQGASYEQYF
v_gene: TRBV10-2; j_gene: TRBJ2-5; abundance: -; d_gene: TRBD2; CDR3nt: TGCGCCAGCACGCCTAGCGGGGGGGCGTTGGAGACCCAGTACTTC; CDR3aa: CASTPSGGALETQYF
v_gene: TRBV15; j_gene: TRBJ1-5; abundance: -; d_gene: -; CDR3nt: TGTGCCACCAGCAGTCTAGTGGAAAGCAATCAGCCCCAGCATTTT; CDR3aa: CATSSLVESNQPQHF
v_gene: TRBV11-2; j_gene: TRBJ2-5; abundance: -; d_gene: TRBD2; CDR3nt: TGTGCCAGCAGGGGACTAGCCCAAGAGACCCAGTACTTC; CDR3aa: CASRGLAQETQYF
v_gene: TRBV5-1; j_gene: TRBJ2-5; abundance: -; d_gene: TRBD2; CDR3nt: TGCGCCAGCAGCTTGGATGGGTATCAGGGAGGGGAGACCCAGTACTTC; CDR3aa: CASSLDGYQGGETQYF
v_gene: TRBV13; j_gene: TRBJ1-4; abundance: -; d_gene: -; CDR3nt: TGTGCCAGCAGCTTAGGGGAGGGGACCGGAAAACTGTTTTTT; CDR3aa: CASSLGEGTGKLFF
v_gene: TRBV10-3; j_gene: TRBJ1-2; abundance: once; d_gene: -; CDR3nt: TGTGCCGCCCGAACAGGGATTTACGGCTACACCTTC; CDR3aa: CAARTGIYGYTF
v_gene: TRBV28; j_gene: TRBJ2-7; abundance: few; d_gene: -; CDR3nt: TGTGCCAGCACCTTATCCGAATCTTCCTACGAGCAGTACTTC; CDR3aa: CASTLSESSYEQYF